A single sample is the source of the 8 T cell receptor beta chains below, sequenced in a study of blood T cell repertoires in COVID-19 (dated by TCRdb to the early 2020s). Receptor libraries were prepared by the immunoSEQ multiplex PCR assay. TCRdb re-hosts the immuneACCESS table, in-frame sequences only. Its copies lack some clones; in the studies checked, an unresolved V gene accounts for under half of them, and the cause for the rest is not known. This sample has approximately 250,000 clones in its table, and 84% of those were observed once. The top ten clones comprise 4% to 4.5% of the sample. Sequencing used peripheral blood. These receptors came from a man in his 60s with acute or convalescent COVID-19.

The sample holds one count of this clone. V is TRBV18 and J is TRBJ1-1; D unresolved. CDR1 and CDR2 from the germline V gene are KGHSH and LQKENI. The length of the CDR3 is 14 residues. V shed 3 bases and J shed 4 bases, with 12 bases lying between them. As DNA, the CDR3 is TGTGCCAGCTCACCGCTTAGGGAGGGCACTGAAGCTTTCTTT. Amino acids: CASSPLREGTEAFF.

V is TRBV7-3 and J is TRBJ1-1, with D perhaps matching TRBD1 (6 bases). Germline CDR1 reads SGHTA; CDR2 reads FQGTGA. V lost 2 bases, J lost 3 bases, and 10 bases lay in between. CDR3 length equals 14 residues. DNA of the CDR3: TGTGCCAGCAGCTTACGTCCAGGGGACACTGAAGCTTTCTTT. Translated, it gives CASSLRPGDTEAFF.

This clone was detected once. The chain employs TRBV19 and TRBJ1-5; 10 bases are shared with TRBD1. Germline CDR1 LNHDA, CDR2 SQIVND (reference sequence). V lost 10 bases to trimming and J lost 0 bases; unmatched junction nucleotides: 9. This CDR3 is 16 amino acids long. CDR3: CATARQGAYSNQPQHF. The CDR3 DNA is TGTGCCACCGCACGACAGGGGGCCTATAGCAATCAGCCCCAGCATTTT.

V is TRBV29-1 and J is TRBJ2-3, with 9 bases matching TRBD2. Trimming cost V 8 bases and J 7 bases; bases outside gene matches: 19. CDR3 length equals 16 residues. The germline V gene has CDR1 SQVTM and CDR2 ANQGSEA. The CDR3 DNA is TGCAGCCTTACCCCTCACAGAGCGGGAGGTTCGAATACGCAGTATTTT. Amino acid sequence: CSLTPHRAGGSNTQYF.

The CDR3 nucleotides read TGTGCCAGCACCAGAGACCAGGCGAACACTGAAGCTTTCTTT. Its translation is CASTRDQANTEAFF. This chain uses TRBV7-9 with TRBJ1-1; no clear D gene. V was trimmed by 7 bases and J by 1 base, leaving 13 bases between them. The germline V gene encodes CDR1 SEHNR and CDR2 FQNEAQ (reference sequence). The CDR3 spans 14 residues.

The chain links TRBV4-1 to TRBJ2-6; D possibly corresponds to TRBD2 (5 bases). Germline CDR1 and CDR2: MGHRA and YSYEKL. The V gene lost 2 bases and the J gene lost 1 base, with 6 bases spanning the gap. The CDR3 is 15 amino acids. The CDR3 bases are TGCGCCAGCAGCCAAACGGGGTCTGGGGCCAACGTCCTGACTTTC. It translates to CASSQTGSGANVLTF.

The sample holds one count of this clone. The chain recombines TRBV11-3 with TRBJ2-1; the D gene is possibly TRBD2 (6 bases). Trimming cost V 3 bases and J 1 base, with 10 bases left between them. This CDR3 has 15 residues. Germline V gives CDR1 SGHNT, CDR2 YENEEA. The DNA of the CDR3 is TGTGCCAGCAGCTTCTGGGGGGTTTCCTACAATGAGCAGTTCTTC. It yields the protein CASSFWGVSYNEQFF.

V and J are TRBV6-6 and TRBJ2-1; 10 nucleotides line up with TRBD2. This CDR3 is built from 14 residues. Per the germline V gene, CDR1 is MNHNY and CDR2 is SVGAGI (reference sequence). J was trimmed by 6 bases and V by 5 bases; bases with no gene match: 4. CDR3 coding DNA: TGTGCCAGCAGTCTAGCGGGGGCGATCAATGAGCAGTTCTTC. This codes for CASSLAGAINEQFF.